The next 10 T cell receptor beta chains were all read from a single sample in a study of blood T cells in healthy people across ages. The use of a sample-barcoded 5' primer and a J-beta primer mix characterized a second PCR of roughly 6 to 11 cycles. TCRdb redid the calling of the 5' RACE reads with MiXCR, one entry per CDR3 protein. The profile shows about 570,000 distinct CDR3 sequences, 25% to 30% of them singletons. The sequencing sample was made of blood. The receptors derive from a woman aged 65 to 85 in good health.

The J gene is TRBJ2-3, the V gene TRBV9; 7 nucleotides line up with TRBD2. In germline, CDR1 is SGDLS, CDR2 YYNGEE. The CDR3 length is 15 residues. Trimming at V came to 6 bases and at J to 3 bases, leaving 10 bases not matched to a gene. The CDR3 reads CASTSRSGGTDTQYF. Here the CDR3 DNA reads TGTGCCAGCACTTCCCGGTCCGGGGGGACAGATACGCAGTATTTT. The full variable domain, its missing parts supplied by reference TRBV9 and TRBJ2-3, is DSGVTQTPKHLITATGQRVTLRCSPRSGDLSVYWYQQSLDQGLQFLIQYYNGEERAKGNILERFSAQQFPDLHSELNLSSLELGDSALYFCASTSRSGGTDTQYFGPGTRLTVL.

The chain couples TRBV4-3 to TRBJ2-1, with D unclear. The DNA end lines up better with TRBJ2-7; the J call may be wrong. CDR3 size: 15 residues. Germline V gene data show CDR1 as LGHNA and CDR2 as YSLEER. The CDR3 DNA is TGCGCCAGCAGCCTCGAGAGTAGGGTATTGGGCGAGCAGTACTTC. Protein sequence: CASSLESRVLGEQYF.

The V call is TRBV28, the J call TRBJ2-1, with 9 bases identical to TRBD1. The CDR3 spans 20 residues. V lost 6 bases to trimming and J lost 0 bases; unmatched junction nucleotides: 18. Germline V gene data show CDR1 as MDHEN and CDR2 as SYDVKM. CDR3 loop: CASSPDRTGALGLSYNEQFF. DNA of the CDR3: TGTGCCAGCAGCCCGGACAGGACAGGGGCTCTTGGTCTCTCCTACAATGAGCAGTTCTTC.

This clonotype was observed at least ten times. The rearrangement joins TRBV12-3 or TRBV12-4 to TRBJ1-4; no clear D gene. V dropped 2 bases and J dropped 2 bases, with 3 bases sitting between them. CDR3 length: 13 residues. CDR3 in amino acids: CASSLKTNEKLFF. The CDR3 nucleotides are TGTGCCAGCAGTTTAAAGACTAATGAAAAACTGTTTTTT.

The V gene is TRBV7-2, the J gene TRBJ2-1; D uncertain. Looked up from germline, CDR1 is SGHTA and CDR2 is FQGNSA. Trimming took off 3 bases at V and 4 bases at J, with 4 bases between the two ends. The CDR3 contains 12 residues. CDR3 DNA: TGTGCCAGCAGCTTCCTTTACAATGAGCAGTTCTTC. This sequence encodes CASSFLYNEQFF.

This clonotype was seen a handful of times. The gene calls are TRBV2 and TRBJ1-1; D not certain. Germline CDR1 and CDR2: SNHLY and FYNNEI. The CDR3 is 13 amino acids. Trimming removed 10 bases at V and 2 bases at J, with 14 bases between. The CDR3 nucleotides read TGTGCCACTGAATTCAGCATTAACACTGAAGCTTTCTTT. This sequence encodes CATEFSINTEAFF.

The V and J genes are TRBV4-2 and TRBJ2-4; 8 nucleotides agree with TRBD1. Germline V gene sequence: CDR1 LGHNA, CDR2 YNFKEQ. V was clipped by 0 bases and J by 1 base; unmatched bases: 14. CDR3 length: 20 amino acids. In DNA form, the CDR3 reads TGTGCCAGCAGCCAAGAATGGACAGGGAAGGGTTTGATGGCCAAAAACATTCAGTACTTC. Protein: CASSQEWTGKGLMAKNIQYF.

This clonotype was observed a few times. The gene calls are TRBV11-1 and TRBJ1-5; D possibly corresponds to TRBD1 (5 bases). Germline values: CDR1 SGHAT, CDR2 FQDESV (reference sequence). The CDR3 is made up of 14 amino acids. V was cut by 5 bases and J by 0 bases, with 8 bases left in between. DNA of the CDR3: TGTGCCAGCAGCGAGACAGATAGCAATCAGCCCCAGCATTTT. It is translated as CASSETDSNQPQHF. Complete variable domain (other parts from reference TRBV11-1 and TRBJ1-5): EAEVAQSPRYKITEKSQAVAFWCDPISGHATLYWYRQILGQGPELLVQFQDESVVDDSQLPKDRFSAERLKGVDSTLKIQPAELGDSAMYLCASSETDSNQPQHFGDGTRLSIL.

This rearrangement joins TRBV6-5 to TRBJ2-3; 8 positions agree with TRBD1. CDR3 length equals 15 residues. After removal of 0 bases from V and 2 bases from J, the junction contained 1 base not matched to a gene. Per germline, CDR1 MNHEY and CDR2 SVGAGI. The CDR3 nucleotides read TGTGCCAGCAGTTACTCGGACAGGGACACAGATACGCAGTATTTT. This sequence encodes CASSYSDRDTDTQYF.

The gene calls are TRBV7-2 and TRBJ2-7; 8 bases fit TRBD1. In germline, CDR1 is SGHTA, CDR2 FQGNSA. The CDR3 loop spans 15 amino acids. With 5 bases clipped from V and 4 bases from J, the junction kept 10 bases outside the gene matches. CDR3 bases: TGTGCCAGCAGCCGTACCGGACAGGGCGGGTACGAGCAGTACTTC. It is translated as CASSRTGQGGYEQYF.